These 25 T cell receptor beta chains share one sample of origin, sequenced in a study of OX40 agonist ivuxolimab in advanced cancers. Only in-frame clones appear in the TCRdb table, and some are missing; sequencing was by immunoSEQ multiplex PCR. The sample includes 69,000 or so clones, roughly 85% of them seen just once. The source material was CD4+ or CD8+ T cells sorted from blood, sampled in a trial of the OX40 agonist ivuxolimab. The origin of the receptors is an adult with an advanced solid tumor such as melanoma, head and neck, liver or kidney cancer.

This sequence joins TRBV7-9 and TRBJ2-1; weak D call: TRBD1 (6 bases). The CDR3 is 15 amino acids. Germline CDR1 and CDR2: SEHNR and FQNEAQ (reference sequence). V was shortened by 4 bases and J by 8 bases, with 18 bases between the two germline ends. The CDR3, as DNA: TGTGCCAGCAGCTCCGGGACATCGGAGTTTGATGAGCAGTTCTTC. Translation gives CASSSGTSEFDEQFF.

This clone showed up just once. This sequence joins TRBV4-3 and TRBJ1-3; a weak D match, TRBD1 (6 bases). Trimming left V 0 bases short and J 2 bases short, with 14 bases between. Germline V CDR1 and CDR2: LGHNA, YSLEER. The CDR3 loop spans 17 amino acids. DNA for the CDR3: TGCGCCAGCAGCCAAGATGATGGGGGGCTGGCTGGAAACACCATATATTTT. It specifies CASSQDDGGLAGNTIYF.

This clone was seen a few times. This CDR3 fails to terminate in the conserved phenylalanine or tryptophan, so it likely reflects a read error. The genes are TRBV11-1 and TRBJ1-1, with D uncertain. V lost 5 bases to trimming and J lost 1 base, with 8 bases between them. CDR1 and CDR2 (germline): SGHAT, FQDESV (reference sequence). The CDR3 length is 13 residues. The CDR3 DNA reads as TGTGCCAGCAGCGAGGCTACGAACACTGAAGCTTTCCTT. Amino acids: CASSEATNTEAFL.

The chain employs TRBV15 and TRBJ2-1, with 10 bases aligning to TRBD2. The V gene's germline CDR1 is LNHNV and CDR2 YYDKDF (reference sequence). This CDR3 is built from 17 residues. V was clipped by 1 base and J by 12 bases; unmatched bases: 15. The CDR3 here is CATSRGGAGGFEVRQFF. CDR3 DNA sequence: TGTGCCACCAGCAGAGGGGGAGCGGGAGGGTTCGAAGTCAGGCAGTTCTTC.

This clone showed up just once. The chain has TRBV19 and TRBJ1-1; D perhaps matches TRBD1 (5 bases). From germline, CDR1 is LNHDA and CDR2 SQIVND (reference sequence). This CDR3 has 15 amino acids. Trimming pared 3 bases from V and 2 bases from J, leaving 13 bases between. The CDR3 sequence: CASSIPGTQNTEAFF. Written as DNA, the CDR3 is TGTGCCAGTAGTATTCCGGGGACTCAAAACACTGAAGCTTTCTTT.

This clone appeared once. This chain uses TRBV7-2 with TRBJ2-3; 11 positions agree with TRBD2. V lost 5 bases and J lost 1; bases outside the gene matches: 14. This CDR3 comprises 19 residues. Germline CDR1 SGHTA, CDR2 FQGNSA. The CDR3 DNA is TGTGCCAGCAGCCTCCAGACCGGGACTAGCGGAGGGCGCACAGATACGCAGTATTTT. As protein: CASSLQTGTSGGRTDTQYF.

The rearrangement links TRBV10-3 to TRBJ2-2, with 13 positions matching TRBD2. This CDR3 is built from 18 residues. CDR1 is ENHRY, CDR2 SYGVKD, per germline. Unmatched junction bases numbered 7, after V lost 6 bases and J lost 0 bases. In DNA, the CDR3 is TGTGCCATCAGGAGGACTAGCGGGGGAGACTCGAACACCGGGGAGCTGTTTTTT. This sequence encodes CAIRRTSGGDSNTGELFF.

This clone is a singleton in its sample. This chain joins TRBV28 and TRBJ1-2, with 8 bases that match TRBD1. The CDR3 spans 17 residues. The germline V gene has CDR1 MDHEN and CDR2 SYDVKM. Trimming cost V 1 base and J 4 bases; bases outside gene matches: 11. CDR3 DNA: TGTGCCAGCAGTTTATACCCAGGGGGCGTTGGGGTCTATGGCTACACCTTC. Translating it yields CASSLYPGGVGVYGYTF.

The rearrangement joins TRBV19 to TRBJ2-1; D unresolved. Looked up from germline, CDR1 is LNHDA and CDR2 is SQIVND (reference sequence). The CDR3 totals 13 residues. The V and J ends lost 3 bases and 5 bases respectively, with 8 bases between them. This chain's CDR3 is CASSIPLDNEQFF. The CDR3 DNA is TGTGCCAGTAGTATCCCCCTCGACAATGAGCAGTTCTTC.

The chain uses TRBV5-4 and TRBJ1-2; the match to TRBD1 covers 7 bases. In germline, CDR1 is SGHNT, CDR2 YYREEE (reference sequence). This CDR3 spans 14 amino acids. Trimming cost V 4 bases and J 4 bases; bases outside gene matches: 7. CDR3 coding DNA: TGTGCCAGCAGCCCAGACAGGGACGGCTATGGCTACACCTTC. Protein: CASSPDRDGYGYTF.

The chain couples TRBV7-2 to TRBJ1-1; 7 bases fit TRBD1. V lost 4 bases to trimming and J lost 1 base; unmatched junction nucleotides: 12. CDR1 is SGHTA and CDR2 is FQGNSA in the germline V gene. The CDR3 spans 17 residues. The chain's CDR3 is CASSSSPEYRGNTEAFF. The CDR3 DNA follows: TGTGCCAGCAGCTCCTCCCCAGAGTACAGGGGGAACACTGAAGCTTTCTTT.

This chain connects TRBV2 to TRBJ2-5; 8 bases map to TRBD2. The J call is uncertain, as TRBJ2-7 better fits the DNA end. The CDR3 runs to 15 residues. Germline V gene lookup returns CDR1 SNHLY and CDR2 FYNNEI. The CDR3 nucleotides are TGTGCCAGCAGAGGGAGCAGCGGGGGCTCCTACGAGCAGTACTTC. Protein sequence: CASRGSSGGSYEQYF.

This clone has a handful of counts. The chain carries TRBV19 and TRBJ2-2, with 15 bases matching TRBD2. The CDR3 is made up of 19 amino acids. With V trimmed by 3 bases and J by 2 bases, 7 bases remained unmatched. Looked up from germline, CDR1 is LNHDA and CDR2 is SQIVND (reference sequence). CDR3 residues: CASSIRGTSGGRNTGELFF. CDR3 in DNA: TGTGCCAGTAGTATTCGCGGGACTAGCGGGGGGCGAAACACCGGGGAGCTGTTTTTT.

This clone has just a few counts. This chain's CDR3 is CASSWDSSNIQYF. In DNA form, the CDR3 reads TGCGCCAGCAGCTGGGACTCATCCAACATTCAGTACTTC. The chain couples TRBV5-1 to TRBJ2-4, with TRBD2 as a possible D gene (6 bases). From germline, CDR1 is SGHRS and CDR2 YFSETQ. The CDR3 has 13 amino acids. V lost 3 bases and J 7 bases, leaving 11 bases between the germline ends. Filled out from reference TRBV5-1 and TRBJ2-4, the complete variable domain reads KAGVTQTPRYLIKTRGQQVTLSCSPISGHRSVSWYQQTPGQGLQFLFEYFSETQRNKGNFPGRFSGRQFSNSRSEMNVSTLELGDSALYLCASSWDSSNIQYFGAGTRLSVL.

This clone showed up just a few times. This rearrangement joins TRBV6-5 to TRBJ1-1; 8 positions agree with TRBD1. Germline CDR1 is MNHEY and CDR2 is SVGAGI. Trimming took 6 bases from V and 1 from J; bases not matched to a gene: 7. The CDR3 contains 15 residues. The CDR3 bases are TGTGCCAGCAGCTGGACAGGGACATCGAACACTGAAGCTTTCTTT. It encodes CASSWTGTSNTEAFF.

The chain couples TRBV2 to TRBJ1-2, with D maybe TRBD1 (5 bases). This CDR3 has 13 residues. Germline lookup yields CDR1 SNHLY and CDR2 FYNNEI. V lost 8 bases and J 4 bases, leaving 14 bases between the germline ends. CDR3 sequence: CASVLGGGYGYTF. The DNA for the CDR3 is TGTGCCAGCGTTCTGGGGGGAGGCTATGGCTACACCTTC.

The J gene is TRBJ2-1, the V gene TRBV4-3; 11 bases agree with TRBD2. With 1 base clipped from V and 13 bases from J, the junction kept 3 bases outside the gene matches. This CDR3 spans 13 amino acids. CDR1 LGHNA and CDR2 YSLEER come from the germline V gene. CDR3 in DNA: TGCGCCAGCAGCCAAGTACTAGCGGGGGAACAGTTCTTC. This codes for CASSQVLAGEQFF.

Only one count was recorded for this clone. The rearrangement joins TRBV7-2 to TRBJ2-1; D remains unclear. With 1 base removed from V and 4 bases from J, the gap between germline ends came to 8 bases. Germline V gene sequence: CDR1 SGHTA, CDR2 FQGNSA. The CDR3 covers 14 residues. The CDR3 loop reads CASSLETAYNEQFF. In DNA form, the CDR3 reads TGTGCCAGCAGCTTAGAAACGGCATACAATGAGCAGTTCTTC.

The chain carries TRBV5-1 and TRBJ2-6; D might be TRBD1 (6 bases). Per the germline V gene, CDR1 is SGHRS and CDR2 is YFSETQ. The CDR3 spans 19 residues. V was pared by 0 bases and J by 0 bases, with 16 bases between. DNA of the CDR3: TGCGCCAGCAGCTTGGACGGGTCTGGGGGCTCCTCTGGGGCCAACGTCCTGACTTTC. It is translated as CASSLDGSGGSSGANVLTF.

V and J are TRBV7-2 and TRBJ1-1; 8 positions match TRBD1. The CDR3 is 16 residues long. Germline CDR1 and CDR2: SGHTA and FQGNSA. Losses at the gene ends were 1 base for V and 6 bases for J; bases not matched to a gene: 10. The CDR3 coding sequence is TGTGCCAGCAGCTTAGGAGACAGGGGAGGGGGACCTGAAGCTTTCTTT. Its translation is CASSLGDRGGGPEAFF. The full variable domain, in which reference TRBV7-2 and TRBJ1-1 provide the parts outside the CDR3, is GAGVSQSPSNKVTEKGKDVELRCDPISGHTALYWYRQSLGQGLEFLIYFQGNSAPDKSGLPSDRFSAERTGGSVSTLTIQRTQQEDSAVYLCASSLGDRGGGPEAFFGQGTRLTVV.

The rearrangement joins TRBV7-9 to TRBJ1-3; D call uncertain. CDR3 length equals 13 residues. The germline gives CDR1 SEHNR, CDR2 FQNEAQ (reference sequence). V gave up 1 base and J gave up 0 bases, with 1 base separating them. CDR3 protein: CASSLGSGNTIYF. Written as DNA, the CDR3 is TGTGCCAGCAGCTTAGGCTCTGGAAACACCATATATTTT.

The chain carries TRBV4-1 and TRBJ1-3; no clear D. CDR1 and CDR2 from the germline V gene are MGHRA and YSYEKL. Between the trimmed V and J ends, which lost 0 bases and 0 bases, there was a span of 21 bases. This CDR3 spans 20 amino acids. In DNA, the CDR3 is TGCGCCAGCAGCCAAGAAGGGAAAACGTTTGGGGAGCCCTCTGGAAACACCATATATTTT. Amino acid sequence: CASSQEGKTFGEPSGNTIYF.

J is TRBJ1-1 and V is TRBV6-4, with D unclear. The CDR3 extends over 16 amino acids. The V gene lost 2 bases and the J gene lost 3 bases, with 16 bases spanning the gap. Germline CDR1 MRHNA, CDR2 SNTAGT. The CDR3 DNA reads as TGTGCCAGCAGTGACGGCCCGGGAACGAAGGACACTGAAGCTTTCTTT. Protein product: CASSDGPGTKDTEAFF.

The V call is TRBV2, the J call TRBJ2-1, with a possible D match to TRBD1 (6 bases). Germline assignment: CDR1 SNHLY and CDR2 FYNNEI. V lost 1 base to trimming and J lost 8 bases, with 12 bases between them. The CDR3 has 14 amino acids. CDR3 coding DNA: TGTGCCAGCAGTGAAGAGGCAGGGGTCGATGAGCAGTTCTTC. This codes for CASSEEAGVDEQFF.

The chain carries TRBV19 and TRBJ2-5; 9 bases fit TRBD2. Trimming at V came to 7 bases and at J to 3 bases, leaving 15 bases not matched to a gene. Germline lookup yields CDR1 LNHDA and CDR2 SQIVND (reference sequence). The CDR3 sequence is 17 residues long. CDR3 DNA: TGTGCCAGTACTCACTCGGCGGGAGGGCGACGGGAAGAGACCCAGTACTTC. It codes for CASTHSAGGRREETQYF.